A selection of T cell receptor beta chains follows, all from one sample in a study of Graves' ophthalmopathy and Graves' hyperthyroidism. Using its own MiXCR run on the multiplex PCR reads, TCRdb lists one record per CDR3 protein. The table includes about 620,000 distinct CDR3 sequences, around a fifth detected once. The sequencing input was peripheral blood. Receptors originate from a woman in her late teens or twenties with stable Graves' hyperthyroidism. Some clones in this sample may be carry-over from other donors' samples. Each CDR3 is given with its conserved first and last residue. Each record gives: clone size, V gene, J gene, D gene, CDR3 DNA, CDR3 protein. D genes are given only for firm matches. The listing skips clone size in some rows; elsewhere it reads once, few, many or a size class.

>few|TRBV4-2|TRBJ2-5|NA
TGTGCCAGCAGCCAGGGGAATCTACCCACGTACTTC
CASSQGNLPTYF
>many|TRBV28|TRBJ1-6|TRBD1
TGTGCCAGCAACAAGGACAGGGCCTCACCCCTCCACTTT
CASNKDRASPLHF
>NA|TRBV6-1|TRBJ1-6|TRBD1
TGTGCCAGCAGCGAAGCCGGGACAGCTAATTCACCCCTCCACTTT
CASSEAGTANSPLHF
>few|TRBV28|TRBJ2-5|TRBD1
TGTGCCAGCAGTTTGTCGGGACAGCGACAAGAGACCCAGTACTTC
CASSLSGQRQETQYF
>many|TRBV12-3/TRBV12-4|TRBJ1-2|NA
TGTGCCAGCAGCTTAGCGGGGGTTGGCTACACCTTC
CASSLAGVGYTF
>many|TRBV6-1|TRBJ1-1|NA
TGTGCCAGCACTGGGGGATTGAACACTGAAGCTTTCTTT
CASTGGLNTEAFF
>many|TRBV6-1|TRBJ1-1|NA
TGTGCCAGCAGTACGCCAGGGGATCTGAACACTGAAGCTTTCTTT
CASSTPGDLNTEAFF
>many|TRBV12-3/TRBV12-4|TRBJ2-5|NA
TGTGCCAGCAGTTTTGTGGTCCAAGAGACCCAGTACTTC
CASSFVVQETQYF
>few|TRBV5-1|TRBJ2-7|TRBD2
TGCGCCAGCAGCTTAGGGAATAGCGGGTCCTCCTACGAGCAGTACTTC
CASSLGNSGSSYEQYF
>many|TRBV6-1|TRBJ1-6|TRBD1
TGTGCCAGCAGCAGAACAGGGGCGGCTGTGGGTTCACCCCTCCACTTT
CASSRTGAAVGSPLHF
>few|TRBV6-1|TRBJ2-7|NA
TGTGCCAGCAGTGAATCAGGGGACAAGATCTACGAGCAGTACTTC
CASSESGDKIYEQYF
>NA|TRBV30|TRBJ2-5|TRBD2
TGTGCCTGGAGTGTATTTACGGGGAGGCTAGCGGAACAAGAGACCCAGTACTTC
CAWSVFTGRLAEQETQYF
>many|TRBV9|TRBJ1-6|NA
TGTGCCAGCAGCGCGGACCCTCCTTATTCACCCCTCCACTTT
CASSADPPYSPLHF
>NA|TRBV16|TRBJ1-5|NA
TGTGCCAGCAGCCAAGGGACCCAGGGGCAGCCCCAGCATTTT
CASSQGTQGQPQHF
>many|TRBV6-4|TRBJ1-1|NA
TGTGCCAGCAGTGACTCACGGACGGTGAACACTGAAGCTTTCTTT
CASSDSRTVNTEAFF
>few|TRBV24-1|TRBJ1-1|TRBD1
TGTGCCACCAGAGACGGGACAGGGGAACCTGAAGCTTTCTTT
CATRDGTGEPEAFF